The 13 T cell receptor beta chains reported below all come from one sample, sequenced in a study of radiotherapy plus CTLA-4 blockade in lung cancer. Some clones are missing from TCRdb's copy, which holds only in-frame ones; the method was immunoSEQ multiplex PCR. The profile covers about 98,000 clones, with 70% to 90% appearing a single time and nearly 5% taken by the ten largest. This material consisted of peripheral blood, taken from a patient treated with radiotherapy plus ipilimumab. The receptors stem from a human donor with non-small cell lung cancer that progressed on radiotherapy plus ipilimumab.

The table lists this clone with a few counts. The V call is TRBV7-8, the J call TRBJ2-7, with D hard to call. The CDR3 is 11 amino acids. Germline assignment: CDR1 SGHVS and CDR2 FQNEAQ. V gave up 4 bases and J gave up 6 bases, with 7 bases separating them. CDR3 bases: TGTGCCAGCAGCTCGGCCCTCGAGCAGTACTTC. Protein sequence: CASSSALEQYF.

The rearrangement links TRBV9 to TRBJ2-1; TRBD1 matches 7 bases. The CDR3 totals 15 residues. Per the germline V gene, CDR1 is SGDLS and CDR2 is YYNGEE. Trimming removed 4 bases from V and 0 bases from J; junction bases left unmatched: 4. The DNA of the CDR3 is TGTGCCAGCAGCACACAGGGGAACTCCTACAATGAGCAGTTCTTC. Amino acids: CASSTQGNSYNEQFF.

This clone occurred once. The rearrangement uses TRBV11-3 and TRBJ2-7; D unclear. Germline V gene sequence: CDR1 SGHNT, CDR2 YENEEA. The CDR3 has 12 residues. V was shortened by 5 bases and J by 2 bases, with 7 bases between the two germline ends. CDR3 in DNA: TGTGCCAGCAGCCCCAACCCCTACGAGCAGTACTTC. As protein: CASSPNPYEQYF.

The rearrangement joins TRBV9 to TRBJ2-1; 13 bases fit TRBD2. Trimming took 2 bases from V and 6 from J; bases not matched to a gene: 5. Germline V CDR1 and CDR2: SGDLS, YYNGEE. CDR3 length: 16 amino acids. The CDR3 loop is CASSVPGLAGINEQFF. Here the CDR3 DNA reads TGTGCCAGCAGCGTCCCGGGACTAGCGGGAATCAATGAGCAGTTCTTC.

The chain uses TRBV25-1 and TRBJ2-3; D is perhaps TRBD1 (5 bases). The CDR3 spans 16 residues. The V end lost 4 bases, the J end lost 4 bases, and 18 bases lay between the germline ends. CDR1 and CDR2 from the germline V gene are MGHDK and SYGVNS. The CDR3 here is CASSVYRPRGADTQYF. CDR3 sequence (DNA): TGTGCCAGCAGTGTTTACAGGCCTCGTGGGGCAGATACGCAGTATTTT.

This clone was found once. The CDR3 nucleotides are TGCGCCAGCAGCGGTCAGGGGGCTGGAGAGCAGTTCTTC. Amino acids: CASSGQGAGEQFF. The J gene is TRBJ2-1, the V gene TRBV5-1, with TRBD1 identical over 8 bases. The germline gives CDR1 SGHRS, CDR2 YFSETQ. With V trimmed by 4 bases and J by 10 bases, 7 bases remained unmatched. CDR3 length: 13 residues.

DNA for the CDR3: TGTGCCAGCTCACCATTATCACAGGGAGACACTGAAGCTTTCTTT. Translating it yields CASSPLSQGDTEAFF. V and J are TRBV18 and TRBJ1-1, with D perhaps TRBD1 (6 bases). This CDR3 region has 15 residues. Deletions cut 2 bases from V and 3 bases from J, with 13 bases between. The germline V gene encodes CDR1 KGHSH and CDR2 LQKENI.

The genes are TRBV7-3 and TRBJ2-2; D unresolved. CDR1 and CDR2 from the germline V gene are SGHTA and FQGTGA. The CDR3 totals 13 residues. The V gene lost 1 base and the J gene lost 4 bases, with 4 bases spanning the gap. The DNA for the CDR3 is TGTGCCAGCAGCTTAAGTTTCACCGGGGAGCTGTTTTTT. It translates to CASSLSFTGELFF.

This clone was seen a handful of times. This chain joins TRBV6-1 and TRBJ1-4, with TRBD1 matching 7 bases. The CDR3 is 14 amino acids. With V trimmed by 6 bases and J by 4 bases, 5 bases remained unmatched. Per germline, CDR1 MNHNS and CDR2 SASEGT. CDR3 sequence: CASRLDRVNEKLFF. The DNA for the CDR3 is TGTGCCAGCAGGCTAGACAGGGTTAATGAAAAACTGTTTTTT.

The rearrangement links TRBV5-1 to TRBJ1-4; D may be TRBD1 (5 bases). V was clipped by 3 bases and J by 6 bases, with 12 bases between them. This CDR3 is 14 amino acids long. From germline, CDR1 is SGHRS and CDR2 YFSETQ. This chain's CDR3 is CASSSFQGDEKLFF. CDR3 nucleotides: TGCGCCAGCAGCTCGTTTCAGGGCGATGAAAAACTGTTTTTT.

Here the CDR3 reads CSDLQGSGYGYTF. The CDR3 DNA sequence: TGCAGCGACTTACAGGGGAGCGGCTATGGCTACACCTTC. This sequence joins TRBV29-1 and TRBJ1-2; 7 bases line up with TRBD1. From germline, CDR1 is SQVTM and CDR2 ANQGSEA. Germline trimming cut 7 bases from V and 4 bases from J; bases unmatched to any gene: 9. This CDR3 comprises 13 residues.

The gene calls are TRBV12-5 and TRBJ1-2, with D tentatively TRBD1 (5 bases). Trimming shortened V by 5 bases and J by 3 bases, and 22 bases separated the two germline ends. This CDR3 is built from 17 residues. The germline CDR1 and CDR2 sequences are LGHNT and FRNRAP. The CDR3 nucleotides are TGTGCTAGTGGTGAATGGAGGGGTTCGAGCTCTTACTATGGCTACACCTTC. This codes for CASGEWRGSSSYYGYTF.

J is TRBJ1-2 and V is TRBV19, with 8 bases identical to TRBD1. In germline, CDR1 is LNHDA, CDR2 SQIVND (reference sequence). V gave up 4 bases and J gave up 6 bases; unmatched junction bases: 7. The CDR3 sequence is 14 residues long. CDR3 region: CASSNSTGVNGYTF. Written as DNA, the CDR3 is TGTGCCAGTAGTAACTCGACAGGGGTTAATGGCTACACCTTC.